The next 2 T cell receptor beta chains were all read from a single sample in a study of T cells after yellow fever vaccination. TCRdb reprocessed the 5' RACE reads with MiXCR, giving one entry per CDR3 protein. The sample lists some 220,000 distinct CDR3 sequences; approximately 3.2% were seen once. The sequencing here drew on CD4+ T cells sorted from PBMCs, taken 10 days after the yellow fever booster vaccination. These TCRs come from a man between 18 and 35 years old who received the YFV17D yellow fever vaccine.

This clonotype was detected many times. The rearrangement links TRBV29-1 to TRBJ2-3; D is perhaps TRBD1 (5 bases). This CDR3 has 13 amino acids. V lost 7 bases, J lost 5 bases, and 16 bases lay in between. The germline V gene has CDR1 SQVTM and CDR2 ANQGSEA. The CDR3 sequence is CSGGRAAKDTQYF. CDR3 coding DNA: TGCAGCGGGGGCAGGGCCGCTAAAGATACGCAGTATTTT.

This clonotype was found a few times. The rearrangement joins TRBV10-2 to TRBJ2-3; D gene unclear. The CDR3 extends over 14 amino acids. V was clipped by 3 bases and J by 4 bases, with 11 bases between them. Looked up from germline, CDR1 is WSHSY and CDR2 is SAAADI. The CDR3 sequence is CASSEATRPDTQYF. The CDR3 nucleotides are TGCGCCAGCAGTGAAGCGACAAGGCCAGATACGCAGTATTTT.